This T cell receptor beta chain was recorded in a study of blood T cell repertoires in COVID-19. The length of the CDR3 is 14 residues. V lost 1 base, J lost 3 bases, and 6 bases lay in between. CDR1 and CDR2 (germline): SEHNR, FQNEAQ (reference sequence). Using immunoSEQ multiplex PCR, the repertoire was profiled, and TCRdb retains in-frame clones only, with some absent. The sample records fewer than 450,000 clones, 88% being singletons. Sequenced: PBMCs or T cells enriched from blood (not recorded which). The TCR originated in a young woman who had recovered from COVID-19. This rearrangement joins TRBV7-9 to TRBJ1-4; D not resolved. CDR3 in amino acids: CASSLVGPNEKLFF. The CDR3 region has the DNA TGTGCCAGCAGCTTAGTCGGTCCTAATGAAAAACTGTTTTTT.